Shown below are 32 T cell receptor beta chains from a single sample sequenced in a study of blood T cell repertoires in COVID-19. The data were produced by immunoSEQ multiplex PCR, yet TCRdb's version contains in-frame clones alone and is incomplete. The sample carries 250,000 to 350,000 clones, around 91% recorded once. The source material was peripheral blood. The source is a woman between 55 and 75 years old with acute or convalescent COVID-19.

The CDR3 DNA reads as TGTGCCTGGAGCCGGTTGCGGCGGTTTGATAATGAGCAGTTCTTC. It translates to CAWSRLRRFDNEQFF. The V call is TRBV30, the J call TRBJ2-1; D call uncertain. CDR3 size: 15 residues. V was clipped by 3 bases and J by 7 bases, with 19 bases between them. Germline V lookup: CDR1 GTSNPN, CDR2 SVGIG (reference sequence).

The chain recombines TRBV20-1 with TRBJ1-2, with D maybe TRBD1 (5 bases). Trimming shortened V by 3 bases and J by 0 bases, and 11 bases separated the two germline ends. Germline V gene data show CDR1 as DFQATT and CDR2 as SNEGSKA (reference sequence). The CDR3 totals 14 residues. CDR3 loop: CSASLGTANYGYTF. The CDR3 DNA is TGCAGTGCTAGTCTAGGGACTGCTAACTATGGCTACACCTTC.

This clone appeared once. This chain joins TRBV5-4 and TRBJ1-2, with D unresolved. This CDR3 contains 15 residues. Between the trimmed V and J ends, which lost 6 bases and 4 bases, there was a span of 19 bases. Germline CDR1 is SGHNT and CDR2 is YYREEE (reference sequence). Here the CDR3 reads CASTNAPYSSYGYTF. Here the CDR3 DNA reads TGTGCCAGCACCAATGCCCCCTATTCAAGCTATGGCTACACCTTC.

This clone is a singleton in its sample. The V and J genes are TRBV27 and TRBJ2-7, with 11 nucleotides matching TRBD2. The germline gives CDR1 MNHEY, CDR2 SMNVEV (reference sequence). This CDR3 is built from 18 residues. Losses at the gene ends were 5 bases for V and 0 bases for J; bases not matched to a gene: 12. The CDR3 loop reads CASSKTGTSGAASYEQYF. The CDR3 DNA is TGTGCCAGCAGTAAAACCGGGACTAGCGGAGCCGCCTCCTACGAGCAGTACTTC.

The V gene is TRBV28, the J gene TRBJ2-3, with a weak D call TRBD2 (6 bases). Germline CDR1 reads MDHEN; CDR2 reads SYDVKM. The CDR3 has 17 residues. Trimming took 2 bases from V and 1 from J, leaving 16 bases between them. For the CDR3, the DNA is TGTGCCAGCAGTTTAGGGTTTAAGCGGAGGGGCACAGATACGCAGTATTTT. It codes for CASSLGFKRRGTDTQYF.

The gene calls are TRBV6-5 and TRBJ1-1; no firm D call. Germline V gene lookup returns CDR1 MNHEY and CDR2 SVGAGI. Deletions cut 2 bases from V and 1 base from J, with 8 bases between. There are 14 residues in the CDR3. The CDR3 DNA is TGTGCCAGCAGTTACGGAGATAGGAACACTGAAGCTTTCTTT. It specifies CASSYGDRNTEAFF.

The chain is built from TRBV19 and TRBJ2-7, with TRBD2 as a possible D gene (6 bases). Trimming took 5 bases from V and 2 from J, leaving 16 bases between them. CDR1 and CDR2 (germline): LNHDA, SQIVND (reference sequence). The CDR3 extends over 15 amino acids. DNA for the CDR3: TGTGCCAGTAGTCCCACCGGGAGCGTAGCCTACGAGCAGTACTTC. As protein: CASSPTGSVAYEQYF.

The chain carries TRBV5-1 and TRBJ2-7; 10 bases map to TRBD1. Germline CDR1 SGHRS, CDR2 YFSETQ. The ends lost 3 bases at V and 2 bases at J; junction bases unmatched: 2. This CDR3 spans 14 amino acids. As DNA, the CDR3 is TGCGCCAGCAGCTCCGGGACAGGGGCCTACGAGCAGTACTTC. It yields the protein CASSSGTGAYEQYF.

The chain couples TRBV27 to TRBJ1-5, with a weak D call TRBD1 (6 bases). The germline V gene has CDR1 MNHEY and CDR2 SMNVEV (reference sequence). V was clipped by 4 bases and J by 4 bases, with 14 bases between them. This CDR3 is 15 amino acids long. The CDR3 loop reads CASSSTGLQNQPQHF. CDR3 bases: TGTGCCAGCAGTTCGACAGGTTTACAAAATCAGCCCCAGCATTTT.

V usage is TRBV19 and J usage is TRBJ1-5; 7 bases agree with TRBD1. The CDR3 runs to 15 residues. From germline, CDR1 is LNHDA and CDR2 SQIVND (reference sequence). J gave up 7 bases and V 0 bases, and 6 bases lay outside the gene matches. The CDR3 nucleotides read TGTGCCAGTAGTATAGATCTGGCAGGGGGGCAGCCCCAGCATTTT. This encodes CASSIDLAGGQPQHF.

This clone has just one count. This CDR3 is CASSYSSAYSYEQYF. The CDR3, as DNA: TGTGCCAGCAGTTACTCGTCAGCGTACTCCTACGAGCAGTACTTC. The V gene is TRBV6-2 or TRBV6-3, the J gene TRBJ2-7; D unresolved. Germline lookup yields CDR1 MNHEY and CDR2 SVGEGT. The CDR3 is 15 amino acids. The ends were cut back, 0 bases at V and 0 bases at J, with 9 bases in the middle.

The genes are TRBV28 and TRBJ1-1; 8 positions agree with TRBD1. V gave up 5 bases and J gave up 5 bases; unmatched junction bases: 7. From germline, CDR1 is MDHEN and CDR2 SYDVKM. The CDR3 runs 14 residues. The CDR3 DNA reads as TGTGCCAGCAGTAGACGACAGGGGTGGACTGAAGCTTTCTTT. Protein sequence: CASSRRQGWTEAFF.

The chain employs TRBV5-1 and TRBJ2-1; D unclear. In germline, CDR1 is SGHRS, CDR2 YFSETQ. Between the trimmed V and J ends, which lost 0 bases and 0 bases, there was a span of 7 bases. This CDR3 is built from 15 residues. The CDR3 loop is CASSLGPSSYNEQFF. The CDR3 DNA reads as TGCGCCAGCAGCTTGGGCCCCAGCTCCTACAATGAGCAGTTCTTC. The full variable domain, rest sourced from reference TRBV5-1 and TRBJ2-1, is KAGVTQTPRYLIKTRGQQVTLSCSPISGHRSVSWYQQTPGQGLQFLFEYFSETQRNKGNFPGRFSGRQFSNSRSEMNVSTLELGDSALYLCASSLGPSSYNEQFFGPGTRLTVL.

The V call is TRBV6-4, the J call TRBJ1-1; D is possibly TRBD1 (5 bases). The CDR3 loop spans 13 amino acids. CDR1 and CDR2 (germline): MRHNA, SNTAGT. The V and J ends lost 6 bases and 0 bases respectively, with 8 bases between them. The CDR3 nucleotides are TGTGCCAGCAGGGGGGGACTGAACACTGAAGCTTTCTTT. It encodes CASRGGLNTEAFF.

This sequence joins TRBV20-1 and TRBJ1-6, with TRBD1 as a possible D gene (5 bases). Trimming stripped 3 bases from V and 2 bases from J, with 14 bases between. The germline gives CDR1 DFQATT, CDR2 SNEGSKA (reference sequence). CDR3 length: 16 residues. This CDR3 reads CSASPGGAPYNSPLHF. CDR3 nucleotides: TGCAGTGCTAGTCCGGGAGGGGCCCCCTATAATTCACCCCTCCACTTT.

The rearrangement links TRBV7-9 to TRBJ2-2, with 11 bases aligning to TRBD2. The ends lost 6 bases at V and 7 bases at J; junction bases unmatched: 7. The CDR3 length is 15 residues. Germline CDR1 is SEHNR and CDR2 is FQNEAQ (reference sequence). CDR3 bases: TGTGCCAGCAGGACACTAGCGGGAGTTAACGGGGAGCTGTTTTTT. It specifies CASRTLAGVNGELFF.

This clone was counted a few times. This chain connects TRBV9 to TRBJ1-1; TRBD1 is a possible D gene (5 bases). The CDR3 length is 13 residues. Germline V gene data show CDR1 as SGDLS and CDR2 as YYNGEE. The V end was cut by 4 bases, the J end by 5 bases, with 12 bases between. CDR3 in amino acids: CASSTTSGTEAFF. CDR3 DNA sequence: TGTGCCAGCAGCACTACCTCAGGGACTGAAGCTTTCTTT.

J is TRBJ2-5 and V is TRBV21-1; TRBD2, the table's D call, was not compared with the DNA. TRBV21-1 is a pseudogene locus. CDR3 size: 16 residues. This CDR3 is CASSKEASGGMETQYF. The CDR3 region has the DNA TGTGCCAGCAGCAAAGAGGCTAGCGGAGGTATGGAGACCCAGTACTTC.

The chain links TRBV5-6 to TRBJ2-7; 11 nucleotides align to TRBD1. CDR3 size: 14 residues. With 4 bases clipped from V and 5 bases from J, the junction kept 5 bases outside the gene matches. Germline V CDR1 and CDR2: SGHDT, YYEEEE. CDR3 in DNA: TGTGCCAGCAGCCTGGGACAGGGGGTCCACGAGCAGTACTTC. Translated, it gives CASSLGQGVHEQYF.

V usage is TRBV4-2 and J usage is TRBJ1-5; a weak D match, TRBD1 (5 bases). Trimming removed 0 bases from V and 6 bases from J, with 12 bases in between. CDR1 is LGHNA and CDR2 is YNFKEQ in the germline V gene. This CDR3 region has 15 residues. CDR3 residues: CASSQEAGGGQPQHF. The CDR3 DNA is TGTGCCAGCAGCCAAGAGGCCGGGGGAGGTCAGCCCCAGCATTTT.

The chain recombines TRBV27 with TRBJ2-7, with 7 positions matching TRBD1. The CDR3 loop spans 16 amino acids. Germline V gene sequence: CDR1 MNHEY, CDR2 SMNVEV (reference sequence). The V and J ends lost 4 bases and 2 bases, in that order; junction bases with no gene match: 11. The CDR3 DNA reads as TGTGCCAGCAGTTCCCCCCGTCGTCAGGGGGCCTACGAGCAGTACTTC. It codes for CASSSPRRQGAYEQYF.

This chain links TRBV10-3 with TRBJ2-5; D gene uncertain. Germline V gives CDR1 ENHRY, CDR2 SYGVKD. V shed 0 bases and J shed 5 bases, with 10 bases lying between them. The CDR3 is made up of 14 amino acids. CDR3 sequence (DNA): TGTGCCATCAGTGAGTCTACCCGCAGTGAGACCCAGTACTTC. It encodes CAISESTRSETQYF.

The chain employs TRBV2 and TRBJ2-5; D uncertain. Germline CDR1 SNHLY, CDR2 FYNNEI. This CDR3 region has 14 residues. V was pared by 6 bases and J by 0 bases, with 11 bases between. The chain's CDR3 is CASSPRLDQETQYF. Here the CDR3 DNA reads TGTGCCAGCAGCCCCAGACTCGACCAAGAGACCCAGTACTTC.

The chain uses TRBV28 and TRBJ2-2, with 7 bases matching TRBD2. Trimming cost V 6 bases and J 6 bases; bases outside gene matches: 7. The CDR3 covers 14 residues. Germline V CDR1 and CDR2: MDHEN, SYDVKM. CDR3 nucleotides: TGTGCCAGCAGCTACGGGGGGTTGTCCGGGGAGCTGTTTTTT. Protein product: CASSYGGLSGELFF. Full variable domain (outside the CDR3, taken from reference TRBV28 and TRBJ2-2): DVKVTQSSRYLVKRTGEKVFLECVQDMDHENMFWYRQDPGLGLRLIYFSYDVKMKEKGDIPEGYSVSREKKERFSLILESASTNQTSMYLCASSYGGLSGELFFGEGSRLTVL.

The chain has TRBV18 and TRBJ2-1, with 12 positions matching TRBD1. Per germline, CDR1 KGHSH and CDR2 LQKENI. The CDR3 has 15 residues. Germline trimming cut 3 bases from V and 8 bases from J; bases unmatched to any gene: 5. As DNA, the CDR3 is TGTGCCAGCTCACCCTCCGGGACAGGGGGCGATGAGCAGTTCTTC. Residues: CASSPSGTGGDEQFF. Drawing the rest from reference TRBV18 and TRBJ2-1, the complete variable domain is NAGVMQNPRHLVRRRGQEARLRCSPMKGHSHVYWYRQLPEEGLKFMVYLQKENIIDESGMPKERFSAEFPKEGPSILRIQQVVRGDSAAYFCASSPSGTGGDEQFFGPGTRLTVL.

The chain carries TRBV28 and TRBJ2-7; 8 bases fit TRBD2. CDR1 MDHEN and CDR2 SYDVKM come from the germline V gene. CDR3 length equals 15 residues. Trimming removed 4 bases from V and 2 bases from J; junction bases left unmatched: 7. Here the CDR3 DNA reads TGTGCCAGCAGTTCCTCGGGGGGGGAGCCCTACGAGCAGTACTTC. It encodes CASSSSGGEPYEQYF.

This clone appeared a few times. The CDR3 end shows no conserved phenylalanine or tryptophan, and so a read error is likely. It is unclear where the CDR3 begins or ends on the DNA, so no DNA is shown, and the CDR3 is as TCRdb lists it. This rearrangement joins TRBV12-3 or TRBV12-4 to TRBJ1-2; TRBD1, the table's D call, lacks a check against the DNA. The CDR3 is 13 residues long, counting both termini. CDR3 region: CASSPTPGQPDFV.

The chain employs TRBV4-2 and TRBJ2-1; TRBD1 aligns across 7 bases. The CDR3 has 16 residues. Germline CDR1 reads LGHNA; CDR2 reads YNFKEQ. V shed 3 bases, J shed 4 bases, and the junction held 9 bases outside the gene matches. CDR3 sequence reads: CASSHASGTVYNEQFF. The DNA for the CDR3 is TGTGCCAGCAGCCACGCCTCCGGGACAGTGTACAATGAGCAGTTCTTC.

The J gene is TRBJ1-1, the V gene TRBV9; D is perhaps TRBD1 (5 bases). The CDR3 is 15 residues long. The germline CDR1 and CDR2 sequences are SGDLS and YYNGEE. V was cut by 0 bases and J by 5 bases, with 14 bases left in between. CDR3 sequence: CASSVEGARGTEAFF. In DNA form, the CDR3 reads TGTGCCAGCAGCGTAGAAGGGGCGCGGGGGACTGAAGCTTTCTTT.

V gene TRBV5-4 combines with J gene TRBJ2-7, with D tentatively TRBD1 (5 bases). The CDR3 runs to 14 residues. The germline V and J ends were trimmed by 0 bases and 2 bases, with 9 bases remaining between them. Germline V lookup: CDR1 SGHNT, CDR2 YYREEE (reference sequence). In nucleotides, the CDR3 is TGTGCCAGCAGCTTGGCCACAGGACCCTACGAGCAGTACTTC. It translates to CASSLATGPYEQYF.

The chain combines TRBV9 with TRBJ1-1; possibly TRBD1 for D (6 bases). This CDR3 has 15 amino acids. Germline CDR1 is SGDLS and CDR2 is YYNGEE. The V end lost 6 bases, the J end lost 3 bases, and 18 bases lay between the germline ends. The CDR3 DNA sequence: TGTGCCAGCACCGCCGGGGGGGGGCGGGACACTGAAGCTTTCTTT. Residues: CASTAGGGRDTEAFF.

This sequence joins TRBV19 and TRBJ1-2; D is uncertain. Germline V lookup: CDR1 LNHDA, CDR2 SQIVND (reference sequence). Trimming took off 5 bases at V and 6 bases at J, with 16 bases between the two ends. The length of the CDR3 is 14 residues. CDR3 amino acids: CASSVAGPSDGYTF. In DNA, the CDR3 is TGTGCCAGTAGTGTCGCAGGCCCCAGTGATGGCTACACCTTC.